A single sample is the source of the 5 T cell receptor beta chains below, sequenced in a study of blood T cell repertoires in COVID-19. The table came from immunoSEQ multiplex PCR; TCRdb's copy has only in-frame clones and leaves some out. The data hold 250,000 or so clones, with over 80% observed a single time. What was sequenced was PBMCs or T cells enriched from blood (not recorded which). The receptors stem from a young woman who had been exposed to COVID-19.

The chain carries TRBV5-4 and TRBJ2-1; 7 bases agree with TRBD2. The CDR3 covers 16 residues. V was pared by 4 bases and J by 1 base, with 8 bases of the junction left unmatched. CDR1 is SGHNT and CDR2 is YYREEE in the germline V gene (reference sequence). CDR3 bases: TGTGCCAGCAGCCTCAAGAGCGGGATGTCCTACAATGAGCAGTTCTTC. This codes for CASSLKSGMSYNEQFF.

The chain is built from TRBV5-4 and TRBJ1-6; TRBD1 aligns across 10 bases. This CDR3 contains 14 residues. Trimming at V came to 7 bases and at J to 10 bases, leaving 8 bases not matched to a gene. Per germline, CDR1 SGHNT and CDR2 YYREEE (reference sequence). The CDR3 region has the DNA TGTGCCAGCGGGAGACAGGGGGCCGGGTCACCCCTCCACTTT. Amino acid sequence: CASGRQGAGSPLHF.

The CDR3 nucleotides read TGTGCCAGCAGCTTAGCGCCCGCACCGGAGCCCCAGCATTTT. Translated: CASSLAPAPEPQHF. The rearrangement joins TRBV7-9 to TRBJ1-5, with no clear D. The CDR3 consists of 14 residues. The V end was cut by 0 bases, the J end by 8 bases, with 11 bases between. The V gene's germline CDR1 is SEHNR and CDR2 FQNEAQ (reference sequence).

Note on this clone: Distinct nucleotide sequences in the sample also encode this CDR3. J is TRBJ2-2 and V is TRBV9; TRBD2 matches 10 bases. With 2 bases clipped from V and 5 bases from J, the junction kept 3 bases outside the gene matches. CDR1 is SGDLS, CDR2 YYNGEE, per germline. This CDR3 spans 15 amino acids. CDR3 in DNA: TGTGCCAGCAGCGTTGCTAGCGGGAGTACCGGGGAGCTGTTTTTT. Protein product: CASSVASGSTGELFF.

V is TRBV28 and J is TRBJ2-2; D not certain. The V end was cut by 2 bases, the J end by 5 bases, with 3 bases between. The CDR3 consists of 12 residues. Germline V lookup: CDR1 MDHEN, CDR2 SYDVKM. Here the CDR3 reads CASSLQTGELFF. CDR3 sequence (DNA): TGTGCCAGCAGTTTACAAACCGGGGAGCTGTTTTTT.